What follows are 20 T cell receptor beta chains derived from one specimen sequenced in a study of CD8 T cells in ankylosing spondylitis. TCRdb reprocessed the 5' RACE reads via MiXCR and lists one record per CDR3 protein. The sample holds 130,000 to 150,000 distinct CDR3 sequences, approximately 8.4% seen once. The sample consisted of synovial fluid, either unsorted or a sorted T cell fraction (not recorded which). These receptors originate from a male donor with ankylosing spondylitis.

The chain joins TRBV9 to TRBJ1-5; no definite D call. The CDR3 has 14 residues. Trimming pared 0 bases from V and 0 bases from J, leaving 4 bases between. Looked up from germline, CDR1 is SGDLS and CDR2 is YYNGEE. The CDR3 loop reads CASSVGHSNQPQHF. The CDR3 nucleotides are TGTGCCAGCAGCGTAGGACATAGCAATCAGCCCCAGCATTTT.

This clonotype has ten or more counts. The rearrangement joins TRBV20-1 to TRBJ2-1; 7 nucleotides agree with TRBD2. Per the germline V gene, CDR1 is DFQATT and CDR2 is SNEGSKA (reference sequence). The CDR3 has 15 amino acids. The V gene end was trimmed by 6 bases and the J gene end by 6 bases; junction bases not matched to a gene: 14. CDR3 nucleotide sequence: TGCAGTGCGCATCGGGGCGGGAGTGAATCCAATGAGCAGTTCTTC. Translating gives CSAHRGGSESNEQFF.

This clonotype has ten or more counts. V gene TRBV20-1 combines with J gene TRBJ2-3; D gene ambiguous. There are 12 residues in the CDR3. The germline V gene has CDR1 DFQATT and CDR2 SNEGSKA (reference sequence). V lost 5 bases to trimming and J lost 1 base, with 7 bases between them. The CDR3 nucleotides read TGCAGTGCTGGAAAGGGCACAGATACGCAGTATTTT. Encoded protein: CSAGKGTDTQYF.

By sample share, this clonotype is medium-sized. The rearrangement uses TRBV11-2 and TRBJ1-2, with TRBD1 matching over 8 bases. The ends lost 0 bases at V and 6 bases at J; junction bases unmatched: 6. Germline V gene data show CDR1 as SGHAT and CDR2 as FQNNGV. The CDR3 contains 15 residues. CDR3 region: CASSLDRAGGHGYTF. Here the CDR3 DNA reads TGTGCCAGCAGCTTAGATCGGGCAGGGGGCCATGGCTACACCTTC.

This clonotype came up a few times. This chain joins TRBV7-9 and TRBJ2-3; D tentatively fits TRBD1 or TRBD2 (5 bases each). CDR1 is SEHNR, CDR2 FQNEAQ, per germline (reference sequence). The CDR3 spans 15 residues. Trimming removed 2 bases at V and 6 bases at J, with 15 bases between. The CDR3 reads CASSLSDGRGDTQYF. The CDR3 coding sequence is TGTGCCAGCAGCTTATCAGACGGTCGGGGCGATACGCAGTATTTT.

This clonotype was seen a handful of times. The rearrangement uses TRBV25-1 and TRBJ2-5, with TRBD2 identical over 8 bases. Trimming removed 6 bases from V and 3 bases from J; junction bases left unmatched: 3. This CDR3 has 13 residues. CDR1 and CDR2 from the germline V gene are MGHDK and SYGVNS. The DNA of the CDR3 is TGTGCCAGCAGGACAGCGGGAGAAGAGACCCAGTACTTC. Amino acids: CASRTAGEETQYF.

This clonotype was found many times. The chain joins TRBV25-1 to TRBJ2-2; the D gene is possibly TRBD2 (6 bases). The CDR3 runs 17 residues. In germline, CDR1 is MGHDK, CDR2 SYGVNS. With 3 bases removed from V and 3 bases from J, the gap between germline ends came to 17 bases. CDR3 sequence: CASSETRGRGYTGELFF. CDR3 in DNA: TGTGCCAGCAGTGAGACCCGAGGGCGGGGATACACCGGGGAGCTGTTTTTT.

This clonotype appeared a few times. Here the CDR3 reads CASSLPGRTSDQETQYF. The CDR3 DNA is TGTGCCAGCAGCCTCCCAGGCAGGACTAGCGATCAAGAGACCCAGTACTTC. The V call is TRBV3-1, the J call TRBJ2-5; TRBD2 matches at 9 bases. The ends lost 4 bases at V and 2 bases at J; junction bases unmatched: 11. Germline loops: CDR1 LGHDT, CDR2 YNNKEL (reference sequence). The CDR3 extends over 17 amino acids.

The chain has TRBV9 and TRBJ2-1, with TRBD2 identical over 14 bases. Trimming removed 4 bases from V and 10 bases from J; junction bases left unmatched: 13. There are 17 residues in the CDR3. Germline V gene sequence: CDR1 SGDLS, CDR2 YYNGEE. The CDR3 DNA reads as TGTGCCAGCAGCCCGCGGTCCGGGACTAGCGGGAGTAGGGAGCAGTTCTTC. It codes for CASSPRSGTSGSREQFF.

In its sample, this clonotype was seen many times. The V gene is TRBV28, the J gene TRBJ1-5; tentatively, D is TRBD1 (6 bases). CDR1 and CDR2 (germline): MDHEN, SYDVKM. This CDR3 spans 15 amino acids. Trimming stripped 8 bases from V and 7 bases from J, with 21 bases between. CDR3 sequence: CASGLRGSQWQPQHF. The CDR3 nucleotides read TGTGCCAGCGGACTCAGGGGCAGCCAATGGCAGCCCCAGCATTTT.

This clonotype was observed many times. The chain couples TRBV4-2 to TRBJ2-3; tentatively, D is TRBD1 or TRBD2 (8 bases each). This CDR3 spans 14 amino acids. Per germline, CDR1 LGHNA and CDR2 YNFKEQ. V lost 4 bases to trimming and J lost 11 bases, with 19 bases between them. The DNA for the CDR3 is TGTGCCAGCAGCCCTGGACAGGGACTAGGCGGGCAGTATTTT. This gives the protein CASSPGQGLGGQYF.

A few counts support this clonotype. This chain connects TRBV5-1 to TRBJ1-2; D not certain. The CDR3 is 12 amino acids. Trimming removed 0 bases from V and 8 bases from J, with 8 bases in between. The germline V gene has CDR1 SGHRS and CDR2 YFSETQ. CDR3 nucleotide sequence: TGCGCCAGCAGCTTGGAAGAGGCGGGCTACACCTTC. This gives the protein CASSLEEAGYTF.

J is TRBJ2-3 and V is TRBV29-1; 9 bases align to TRBD1. V shed 6 bases, J shed 6 bases, and the junction held 13 bases outside the gene matches. Germline values: CDR1 SQVTM, CDR2 ANQGSEA. The CDR3 length is 15 residues. CDR3 DNA sequence: TGCAGCGTACAACAGGGGGCGCAGGGAGGGGATACGCAGTATTTT. Protein: CSVQQGAQGGDTQYF.

This clonotype has at least ten counts. The chain uses TRBV20-1 and TRBJ2-5, with D uncertain. The ends were cut back, 5 bases at V and 2 bases at J, with 9 bases in the middle. The CDR3 length is 12 residues. CDR1 DFQATT and CDR2 SNEGSKA come from the germline V gene (reference sequence). The DNA for the CDR3 is TGCAGTGCTCTCCTAGGTCAAGAGACCCAGTACTTC. Translated: CSALLGQETQYF.

This clonotype was counted between two and nine times. The chain joins TRBV3-1 to TRBJ1-1; D might be TRBD1 (5 bases). There are 13 residues in the CDR3. V lost 7 bases and J lost 2, with 11 bases in between. The germline V gene encodes CDR1 LGHDT and CDR2 YNNKEL (reference sequence). CDR3 residues: CASTLTVNTEAFF. The CDR3 DNA reads as TGTGCCAGCACCCTGACAGTTAACACTGAAGCTTTCTTT.

This clonotype came up many times. V usage is TRBV20-1 and J usage is TRBJ2-6; no clear D gene. Per the germline V gene, CDR1 is DFQATT and CDR2 is SNEGSKA (reference sequence). This CDR3 spans 14 amino acids. The V end was cut by 3 bases, the J end by 2 bases, with 8 bases between. The CDR3 reads CSARSLTGANVLTF. CDR3 bases: TGCAGTGCTAGGTCACTAACTGGGGCCAACGTCCTGACTTTC.

The V and J genes are TRBV7-2 and TRBJ2-5; a weak D match, TRBD2 (6 bases). This CDR3 comprises 15 residues. Trimming took 5 bases from V and 5 from J, leaving 18 bases between them. CDR1 SGHTA and CDR2 FQGNSA come from the germline V gene. CDR3 loop: CASSQRPREYETQYF. The CDR3 DNA sequence: TGTGCCAGCAGCCAAAGGCCCCGGGAGTACGAGACCCAGTACTTC.

This clonotype was observed a handful of times. The chain recombines TRBV7-2 with TRBJ1-2; 9 nucleotides line up with TRBD1. Trimming removed 5 bases from V and 8 bases from J; junction bases left unmatched: 15. The CDR3 covers 16 residues. In germline, CDR1 is SGHTA, CDR2 FQGNSA. CDR3 DNA sequence: TGTGCCAGCAGCATTAAGTCCCGGGACAGGGAGGACGGCTACACCTTC. Its translation: CASSIKSRDREDGYTF. Filled out from reference TRBV7-2 and TRBJ1-2, the complete variable domain reads GAGVSQSPSNKVTEKGKDVELRCDPISGHTALYWYRQSLGQGLEFLIYFQGNSAPDKSGLPSDRFSAERTGGSVSTLTIQRTQQEDSAVYLCASSIKSRDREDGYTFGSGTRLTVV.

The sample holds a few counts of this clonotype. The gene calls are TRBV9 and TRBJ2-3; TRBD2 matches at 11 bases. CDR1 is SGDLS and CDR2 is YYNGEE in the germline V gene. Trimming removed 2 bases from V and 4 bases from J; junction bases left unmatched: 3. The CDR3 runs to 15 residues. The CDR3 is CASSVSGGGADTQYF. CDR3 nucleotides: TGTGCCAGCAGCGTTAGCGGGGGGGGGGCAGATACGCAGTATTTT.

The genes are TRBV6-5 and TRBJ1-1; TRBD1 is a possible D gene (5 bases). Germline V gives CDR1 MNHEY, CDR2 SVGAGI. Trimming removed 2 bases from V and 0 bases from J, with 10 bases in between. The CDR3 covers 15 residues. CDR3 bases: TGTGCCAGCAGTTACCTGGGACTGCTGAACACTGAAGCTTTCTTT. This sequence encodes CASSYLGLLNTEAFF.